This T cell receptor (beta chain) derives from a study of post-analysis software for immune sequencing data. Study observations and caveats: Compared with controls, patients had more of roughly five TRBV segments, including TRBV5-6, TRBV5-1 and TRBV20-1.

Germline CDR1 reads SNHLY; CDR2 reads FYNNEI. The CDR3 length is 13 residues. Comments on this clonotype: What it binds is not known. The junction does not match germline at one end; this may be a read error.

cDNA libraries for TCR beta contained unique molecular identifiers. TCRdb re-derived calls from the PCR reads in MiXCR, one entry per CDR3 protein. The table records roughly 730,000 distinct CDR3 sequences, roughly 27% of them present only once. J is TRBJ1-2 and V is TRBV2; possible D gene TRBD1, 5 bases. The source material was blood. The receptor was isolated from a girl aged 5 to 17 with multiple sclerosis. The CDR3 region has the DNA TGTGTCAGCAGTGAAGTAAGGGGCTATGGCTACACCTTC. Encoded protein: CVSSEVRGYGYTF.